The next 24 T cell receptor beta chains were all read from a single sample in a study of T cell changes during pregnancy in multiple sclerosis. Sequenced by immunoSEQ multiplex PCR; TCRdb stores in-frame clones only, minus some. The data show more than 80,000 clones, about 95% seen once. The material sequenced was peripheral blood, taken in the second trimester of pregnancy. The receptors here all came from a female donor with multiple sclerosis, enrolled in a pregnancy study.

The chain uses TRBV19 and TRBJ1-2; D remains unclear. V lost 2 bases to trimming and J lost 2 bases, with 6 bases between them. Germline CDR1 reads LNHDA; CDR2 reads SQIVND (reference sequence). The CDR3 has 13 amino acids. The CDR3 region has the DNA TGTGCCAGTAGTATATCAGGAAACTATGGCTACACCTTC. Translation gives CASSISGNYGYTF.

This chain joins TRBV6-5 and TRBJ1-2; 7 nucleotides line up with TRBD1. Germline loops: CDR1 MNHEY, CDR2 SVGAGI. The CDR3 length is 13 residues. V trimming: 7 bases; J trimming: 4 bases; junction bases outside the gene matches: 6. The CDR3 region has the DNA TGTGCCAGCACTGAAACAGGGGTCTATGGCTACACCTTC. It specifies CASTETGVYGYTF.

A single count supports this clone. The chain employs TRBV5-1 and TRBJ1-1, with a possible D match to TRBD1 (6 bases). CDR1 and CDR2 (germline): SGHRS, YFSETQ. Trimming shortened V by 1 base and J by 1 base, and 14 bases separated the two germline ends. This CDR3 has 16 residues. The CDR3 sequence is CASSLTDSRENTEAFF. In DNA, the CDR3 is TGCGCCAGCAGCTTGACGGACAGCAGGGAGAACACTGAAGCTTTCTTT.

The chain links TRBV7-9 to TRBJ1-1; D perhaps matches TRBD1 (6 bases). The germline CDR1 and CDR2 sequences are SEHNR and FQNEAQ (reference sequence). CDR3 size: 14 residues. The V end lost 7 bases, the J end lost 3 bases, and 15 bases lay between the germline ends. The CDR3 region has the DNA TGTGCCAGCATCACCAGGGGAGAGGACACTGAAGCTTTCTTT. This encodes CASITRGEDTEAFF.

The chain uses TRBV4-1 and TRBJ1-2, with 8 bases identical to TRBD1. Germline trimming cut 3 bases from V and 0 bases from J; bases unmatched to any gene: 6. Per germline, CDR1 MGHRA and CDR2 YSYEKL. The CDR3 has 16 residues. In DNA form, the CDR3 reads TGCGCCAGCAGCCATCCCTGGACAGGGACTAACTATGGCTACACCTTC. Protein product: CASSHPWTGTNYGYTF.

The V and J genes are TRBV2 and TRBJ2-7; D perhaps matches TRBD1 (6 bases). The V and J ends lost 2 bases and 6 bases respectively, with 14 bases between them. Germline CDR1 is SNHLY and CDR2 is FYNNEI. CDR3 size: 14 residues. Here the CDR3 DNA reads TGTGCCAGCAGTGAAAGGACAGCCCCGGGCGAGCAGTACTTC. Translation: CASSERTAPGEQYF.

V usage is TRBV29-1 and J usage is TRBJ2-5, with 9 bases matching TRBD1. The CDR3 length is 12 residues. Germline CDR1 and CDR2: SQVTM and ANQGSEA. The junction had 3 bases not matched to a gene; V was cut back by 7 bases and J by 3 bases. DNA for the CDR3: TGCAGCGCTCGACAGGGGGAAGAGACCCAGTACTTC. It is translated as CSARQGEETQYF.

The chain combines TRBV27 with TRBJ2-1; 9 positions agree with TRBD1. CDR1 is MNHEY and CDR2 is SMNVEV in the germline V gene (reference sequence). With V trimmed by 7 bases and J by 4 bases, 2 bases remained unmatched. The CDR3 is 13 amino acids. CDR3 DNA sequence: TGTGCCAGCACGGGACAGGGTTACAATGAGCAGTTCTTC. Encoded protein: CASTGQGYNEQFF.

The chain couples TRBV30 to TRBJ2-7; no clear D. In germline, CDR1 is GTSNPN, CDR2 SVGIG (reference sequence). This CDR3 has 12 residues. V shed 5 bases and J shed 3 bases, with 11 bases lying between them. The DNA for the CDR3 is TGTGCCTGGGGAGATGGCCGCTACGAGCAGTACTTC. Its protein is CAWGDGRYEQYF.

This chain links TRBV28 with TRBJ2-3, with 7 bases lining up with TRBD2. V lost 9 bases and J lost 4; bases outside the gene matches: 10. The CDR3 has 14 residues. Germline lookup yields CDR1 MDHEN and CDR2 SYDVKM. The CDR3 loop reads CASWLAGSADTQYF. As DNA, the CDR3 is TGTGCCAGTTGGTTAGCGGGTAGCGCAGATACGCAGTATTTT.

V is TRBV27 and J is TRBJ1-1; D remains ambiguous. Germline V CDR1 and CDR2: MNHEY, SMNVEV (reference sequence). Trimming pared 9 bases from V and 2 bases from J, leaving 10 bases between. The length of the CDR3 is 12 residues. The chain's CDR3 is CASRRGNTEAFF. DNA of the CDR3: TGTGCCAGTAGGCGGGGAAACACTGAAGCTTTCTTT.

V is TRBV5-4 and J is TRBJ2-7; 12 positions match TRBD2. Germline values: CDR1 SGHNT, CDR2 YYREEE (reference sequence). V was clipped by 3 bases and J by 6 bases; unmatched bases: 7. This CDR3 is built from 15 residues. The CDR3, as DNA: TGTGCCAGCAGCTCATCACTAGCGGGAGGCGGCGAGCAGTACTTC. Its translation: CASSSSLAGGGEQYF.

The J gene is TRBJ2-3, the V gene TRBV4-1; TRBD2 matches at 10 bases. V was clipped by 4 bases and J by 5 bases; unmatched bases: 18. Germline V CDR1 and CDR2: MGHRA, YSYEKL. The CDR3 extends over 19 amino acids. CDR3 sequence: CASSPISVLSGRRKDTQYF. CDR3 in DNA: TGCGCCAGCAGCCCAATTTCCGTCCTTAGCGGGAGGAGGAAAGATACGCAGTATTTT.

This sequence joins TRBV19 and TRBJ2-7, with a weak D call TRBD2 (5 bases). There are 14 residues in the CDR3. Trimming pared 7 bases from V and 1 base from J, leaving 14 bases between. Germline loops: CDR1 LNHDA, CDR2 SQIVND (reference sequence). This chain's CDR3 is CASKDWAASYEQYF. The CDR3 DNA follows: TGTGCCAGTAAGGACTGGGCTGCTTCCTACGAGCAGTACTTC.

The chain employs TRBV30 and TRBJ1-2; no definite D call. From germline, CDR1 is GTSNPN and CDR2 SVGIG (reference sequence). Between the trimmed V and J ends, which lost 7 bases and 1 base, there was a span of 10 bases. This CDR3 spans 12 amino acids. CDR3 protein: CAYAGGNYGYTF. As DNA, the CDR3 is TGTGCCTACGCGGGAGGTAACTATGGCTACACCTTC.

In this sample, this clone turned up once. In DNA, the CDR3 is TGCGCCAGCAGCCGGGCCAGTGGCGTGTTTGCTGAAGCTTTCTTT. This sequence encodes CASSRASGVFAEAFF. The rearrangement uses TRBV4-1 and TRBJ1-1; the D is unclear. Trimming took off 4 bases at V and 6 bases at J, with 18 bases between the two ends. The germline V gene encodes CDR1 MGHRA and CDR2 YSYEKL. This CDR3 contains 15 residues.

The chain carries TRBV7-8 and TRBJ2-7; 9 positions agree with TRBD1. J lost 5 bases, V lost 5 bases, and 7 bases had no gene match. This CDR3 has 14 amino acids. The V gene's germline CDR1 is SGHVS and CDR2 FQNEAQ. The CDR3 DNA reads TGTGCCAGCAGCCCCGGACAGGGGAGCGACGAGCAGTACTTC. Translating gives CASSPGQGSDEQYF.

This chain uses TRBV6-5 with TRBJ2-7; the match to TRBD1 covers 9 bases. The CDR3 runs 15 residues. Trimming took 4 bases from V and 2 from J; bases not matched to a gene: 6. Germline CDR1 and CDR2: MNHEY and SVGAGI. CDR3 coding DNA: TGTGCCAGCAGTTCCGAACAGGGGGCCCCCTACGAGCAGTACTTC. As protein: CASSSEQGAPYEQYF.

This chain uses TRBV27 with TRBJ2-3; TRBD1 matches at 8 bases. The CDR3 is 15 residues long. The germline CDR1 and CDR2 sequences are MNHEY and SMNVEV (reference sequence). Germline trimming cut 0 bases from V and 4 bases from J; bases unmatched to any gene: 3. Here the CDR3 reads CASSLSRTGSDTQYF. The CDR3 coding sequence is TGTGCCAGCAGTTTATCGAGGACAGGGTCAGATACGCAGTATTTT.

CDR3: CATLPTSGASYNEQFF. The CDR3 DNA reads TGTGCCACCCTTCCGACTAGCGGGGCCTCCTACAATGAGCAGTTCTTC. V gene TRBV10-3 combines with J gene TRBJ2-1, with 11 bases fitting TRBD2. The germline V gene encodes CDR1 ENHRY and CDR2 SYGVKD. The CDR3 consists of 16 residues. V gave up 10 bases and J gave up 0 bases; unmatched junction bases: 8.

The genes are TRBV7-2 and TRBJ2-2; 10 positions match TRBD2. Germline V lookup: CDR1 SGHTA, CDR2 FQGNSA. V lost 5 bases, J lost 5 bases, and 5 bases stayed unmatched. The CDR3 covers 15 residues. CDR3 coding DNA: TGTGCCAGCAGCAAAGCGGGAGGGGGAACCGGGGAGCTGTTTTTT. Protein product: CASSKAGGGTGELFF.

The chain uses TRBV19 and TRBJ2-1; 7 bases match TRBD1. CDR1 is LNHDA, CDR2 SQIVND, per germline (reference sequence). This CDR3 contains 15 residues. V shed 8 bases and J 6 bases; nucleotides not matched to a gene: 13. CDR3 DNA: TGTGCCAGTCAAGCCACAGGGGCCAGTTTCAATGAGCAGTTCTTC. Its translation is CASQATGASFNEQFF.

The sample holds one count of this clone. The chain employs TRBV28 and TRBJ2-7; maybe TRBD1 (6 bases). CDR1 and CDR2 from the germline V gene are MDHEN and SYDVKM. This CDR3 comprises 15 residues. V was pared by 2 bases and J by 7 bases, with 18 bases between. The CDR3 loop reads CASSLSRGYASEQYF. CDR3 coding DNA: TGTGCCAGCAGTTTAAGCAGGGGTTATGCGTCTGAGCAGTACTTC.

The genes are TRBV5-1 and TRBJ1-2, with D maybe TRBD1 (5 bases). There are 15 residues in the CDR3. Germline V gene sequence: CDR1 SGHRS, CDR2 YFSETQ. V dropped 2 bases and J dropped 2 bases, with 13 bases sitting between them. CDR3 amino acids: CASSFRQGANYGYTF. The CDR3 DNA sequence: TGCGCCAGCAGCTTCCGACAAGGGGCCAACTATGGCTACACCTTC.